The 28 T cell receptor beta chains listed next were all sequenced from one sample in a study of PD-1 blockade in classical Hodgkin lymphoma. All the patients suffered relapse after autologous stem cell transplantation, and brentuximab vedotin exposure differed. TCRdb's copy holds only in-frame clones and misses some; the assay was immunoSEQ multiplex PCR. The sample records 21,000 or so clones, 75% to 85% being singletons. The material was peripheral blood mononuclear cells (PBMCs), obtained before the second cycle of nivolumab. These receptors all stem from a human donor with classical Hodgkin lymphoma.

DNA of the CDR3: TGTGCCTGGAGTGTAGGGGCTGGGGCCAACGTCCTGACTTTC. This translates into CAWSVGAGANVLTF. The chain uses TRBV30 and TRBJ2-6; a weak D match, TRBD1 (5 bases). V was pared by 0 bases and J by 2 bases, with 5 bases between. Germline CDR1 is GTSNPN and CDR2 is SVGIG (reference sequence). The CDR3 has 14 residues.

The J gene is TRBJ2-7, the V gene TRBV27; D unresolved. V gave up 6 bases and J gave up 6 bases, with 12 bases separating them. Germline values: CDR1 MNHEY, CDR2 SMNVEV (reference sequence). The CDR3 is 12 amino acids. The DNA for the CDR3 is TGTGCCAGCAGAAACCAAAGACTCGAGCAGTACTTC. Amino acid sequence: CASRNQRLEQYF.

By share, this clone counts as medium-sized. The chain employs TRBV14 and TRBJ2-1, with 7 nucleotides matching TRBD2. The CDR3 loop spans 15 amino acids. V shed 4 bases and J 4 bases; nucleotides not matched to a gene: 7. Germline loops: CDR1 SGHDN, CDR2 FVKESK. This chain's CDR3 is CASSPRTSPYNEQFF. CDR3 DNA: TGTGCCAGCAGCCCCAGGACTAGTCCTTACAATGAGCAGTTCTTC. The full variable domain, in which reference TRBV14 and TRBJ2-1 provide the parts outside the CDR3, is EAGVTQFPSHSVIEKGQTVTLRCDPISGHDNLYWYRRVMGKEIKFLLHFVKESKQDESGMPNNRFLAERTGGTYSTLKVQPAELEDSGVYFCASSPRTSPYNEQFFGPGTRLTVL.

This rearrangement joins TRBV5-1 to TRBJ2-6, with TRBD1 matching over 8 bases. Looked up from germline, CDR1 is SGHRS and CDR2 is YFSETQ. The CDR3 is 18 amino acids. J lost 4 bases, V lost 1 base, and 10 bases had no gene match. The CDR3 loop reads CASSLRTGQVWGANVLTF. The CDR3 DNA reads as TGCGCCAGCAGCTTGCGGACAGGGCAGGTTTGGGGGGCCAACGTCCTGACTTTC.

The chain recombines TRBV6-5 with TRBJ2-7; maybe TRBD1 (5 bases). V gave up 0 bases and J gave up 6 bases, with 12 bases separating them. CDR1 is MNHEY and CDR2 is SVGAGI in the germline V gene. The CDR3 length is 14 residues. The CDR3 spells CASSYSAGKGEQYF. Written as DNA, the CDR3 is TGTGCCAGCAGTTACTCGGCAGGGAAGGGCGAGCAGTACTTC.

The chain recombines TRBV19 with TRBJ1-2; TRBD1 agrees at 9 bases. The CDR3 has 14 residues. The V and J ends lost 7 bases and 14 bases, in that order; junction bases with no gene match: 17. Per the germline V gene, CDR1 is LNHDA and CDR2 is SQIVND (reference sequence). CDR3 residues: CASTLLGQGLCGTF. The CDR3 DNA follows: TGTGCCAGTACCCTACTGGGACAGGGCCTATGTGGAACCTTC.

The chain joins TRBV19 to TRBJ1-2; 12 nucleotides align to TRBD1. V shed 6 bases and J 4 bases; nucleotides not matched to a gene: 12. Germline V gene sequence: CDR1 LNHDA, CDR2 SQIVND (reference sequence). The CDR3 runs 17 residues. CDR3 DNA: TGTGCCAGTAGCCTGGGGGGGACAGGGGGCGACCTCTATGGCTACACCTTC. Protein sequence: CASSLGGTGGDLYGYTF.

This chain's CDR3 is CASRGSYEQYF. Here the CDR3 DNA reads TGTGCCAGCAGGGGGTCCTACGAGCAGTACTTC. The V gene is TRBV2, the J gene TRBJ2-7; D unclear. Germline lookup yields CDR1 SNHLY and CDR2 FYNNEI. CDR3 length equals 11 residues. The V end lost 6 bases, the J end lost 1 base, and 4 bases lay between the germline ends.

The chain combines TRBV25-1 with TRBJ1-1; a weak D match, TRBD1 (5 bases). The CDR3 loop spans 13 amino acids. Per germline, CDR1 MGHDK and CDR2 SYGVNS. Trimming took off 7 bases at V and 4 bases at J, with 13 bases between the two ends. The CDR3: CASTLTGGTEAFF. The CDR3 DNA reads TGTGCCAGCACCCTAACTGGGGGCACTGAAGCTTTCTTT.

This clone was seen a few times. DNA for the CDR3: TGTGCCTCCCGGGCAGGAGGACAGCCCCAGCATTTT. Encoded protein: CASRAGGQPQHF. This chain joins TRBV19 and TRBJ1-5; D unresolved. CDR1 and CDR2 from the germline V gene are LNHDA and SQIVND (reference sequence). Trimming cost V 11 bases and J 7 bases, with 15 bases left between them. CDR3 length: 12 residues.

This clone was seen a few times. The chain links TRBV6-1 to TRBJ2-7, with 10 bases matching TRBD1. Germline lookup yields CDR1 MNHNS and CDR2 SASEGT. V lost 2 bases, J lost 3 bases, and 10 bases stayed unmatched. CDR3 length: 17 residues. The CDR3 DNA follows: TGTGCCAGCAGTGAACGGACAGTGACAGGGGGCTTCTACGAGCAGTACTTC. Its translation: CASSERTVTGGFYEQYF.

This rearrangement joins TRBV7-3 to TRBJ1-5; perhaps TRBD1 as D (6 bases). The CDR3 is 14 residues long. V dropped 2 bases and J dropped 4 bases, with 9 bases sitting between them. Germline CDR1 SGHTA, CDR2 FQGTGA. CDR3 coding DNA: TGTGCCAGCAGCTTAGACAGGTGGAATCAGCCCCAGCATTTT. This translates into CASSLDRWNQPQHF.

CDR3 DNA sequence: TGCGCCAGCAGCCAAGATGTAGAGGGGGCGAATCAGCCCCAGCATTTT. This translates into CASSQDVEGANQPQHF. The chain recombines TRBV4-1 with TRBJ1-5, with 7 bases matching TRBD1. The junction had 6 bases not matched to a gene; V was cut back by 0 bases and J by 4 bases. The V gene's germline CDR1 is MGHRA and CDR2 YSYEKL. There are 16 residues in the CDR3.

The V gene is TRBV19, the J gene TRBJ1-2; 9 bases align to TRBD1. The V and J ends lost 5 bases and 0 bases, in that order; junction bases with no gene match: 4. The CDR3 spans 15 residues. Germline-derived CDR1 and CDR2 are LNHDA and SQIVND (reference sequence). The CDR3 is CASSPGQGANYGYTF. Written as DNA, the CDR3 is TGTGCCAGTAGTCCGGGACAGGGCGCTAACTATGGCTACACCTTC.

On this clone: Different DNA sequences within this sample yield the same CDR3. The chain carries TRBV7-6 and TRBJ2-1; no reliable D call. Germline CDR1 SGHVS, CDR2 FNYEAQ. The CDR3 contains 11 residues. The germline V and J ends were trimmed by 1 base and 8 bases, with 3 bases remaining between them. The CDR3 is CASSLGDEQFF. The CDR3 nucleotides read TGTGCCAGCAGCTTAGGCGATGAGCAGTTCTTC.

The gene calls are TRBV27 and TRBJ1-1; D not resolved. The CDR3 is made up of 13 amino acids. CDR1 MNHEY and CDR2 SMNVEV come from the germline V gene (reference sequence). The V end was cut by 6 bases, the J end by 3 bases, with 11 bases between. The CDR3: CASSFQLDTEAFF. The CDR3, as DNA: TGTGCCAGCAGCTTCCAACTGGACACTGAAGCTTTCTTT.

V is TRBV6-6 and J is TRBJ2-6, with 7 bases matching TRBD1. The CDR3 has 16 amino acids. Germline V gene lookup returns CDR1 MNHNY and CDR2 SVGAGI (reference sequence). After removal of 5 bases from V and 4 bases from J, the junction contained 8 bases not matched to a gene. The CDR3 loop is CASSAEGAAGANVLTF. As DNA, the CDR3 is TGTGCCAGCAGTGCCGAGGGGGCGGCGGGGGCCAACGTCCTGACTTTC.

By sample share, this clone is medium-sized. This rearrangement joins TRBV29-1 to TRBJ2-1; D is uncertain. The V end was cut by 6 bases, the J end by 5 bases, with 17 bases between. The CDR3 extends over 14 amino acids. Germline V gene sequence: CDR1 SQVTM, CDR2 ANQGSEA. The CDR3 loop is CSVEPNGRDNEQFF. The CDR3 DNA follows: TGCAGCGTAGAGCCGAATGGACGGGACAATGAGCAGTTCTTC.

The chain joins TRBV27 to TRBJ2-2; D unresolved. The V end was cut by 6 bases, the J end by 2 bases, with 7 bases between. Germline loops: CDR1 MNHEY, CDR2 SMNVEV (reference sequence). The CDR3 is made up of 13 amino acids. The CDR3 nucleotides read TGTGCCAGCAGAAACAGAAACACCGGGGAGCTGTTTTTT. Its translation is CASRNRNTGELFF.

This clone has only one observation. The chain uses TRBV29-1 and TRBJ2-2, with 9 bases matching TRBD1. V dropped 5 bases and J dropped 9; count of bases not matched to a gene: 7. Per the germline V gene, CDR1 is SQVTM and CDR2 is ANQGSEA. CDR3 length: 13 residues. Written as DNA, the CDR3 is TGCAGCGTTCCCGGGACAGGGTTTCGGGAGCTGTTTTTT. Amino acid sequence: CSVPGTGFRELFF.

This clone has more than one count but fewer than ten. The genes are TRBV6-1 and TRBJ1-2, with 9 bases identical to TRBD1. The V segment lost 10 bases and the J segment 2 bases; nucleotides outside the gene matches: 11. CDR1 and CDR2 from the germline V gene are MNHNS and SASEGT. This CDR3 is 15 amino acids long. CDR3 residues: CATTTGGGGNYGYTF. The CDR3 nucleotides are TGTGCCACCACGACAGGGGGTGGCGGGAACTATGGCTACACCTTC.

The rearrangement joins TRBV5-6 to TRBJ1-5, with TRBD1 matching 7 bases. This CDR3 is built from 16 residues. Germline CDR1 SGHDT, CDR2 YYEEEE. V trimming: 5 bases; J trimming: 7 bases; junction bases outside the gene matches: 15. The CDR3 coding sequence is TGTGCCAGCAGTTCCTCGTTAGGGGGCTCTGGGCAGCCCCAGCATTTT. As protein: CASSSSLGGSGQPQHF.

The chain recombines TRBV5-1 with TRBJ1-1; 7 bases are a match to TRBD1. The trim removed 2 bases at V and 11 bases at J, leaving 12 bases unmatched. The CDR3 covers 14 residues. Germline V gives CDR1 SGHRS, CDR2 YFSETQ. CDR3 loop: CASSLGQGVRLAFF. CDR3 DNA sequence: TGCGCCAGCAGCTTAGGGCAGGGGGTGAGGTTGGCTTTCTTT.

The CDR3 coding sequence is TGTGCCAGCAGTCCCGGGATTTACGAGCAGTACTTC. Translation: CASSPGIYEQYF. This sequence joins TRBV6-1 and TRBJ2-7, with a tentative D call TRBD2 (5 bases). CDR3 length: 12 amino acids. Germline CDR1 MNHNS, CDR2 SASEGT. V lost 5 bases to trimming and J lost 4 bases, with 9 bases between them.

The chain is built from TRBV21-1 and TRBJ1-2; the D call in the table, TRBD1, was not verified against the DNA. TRBV21-1 is a listed pseudogene. This CDR3 is 17 amino acids long. The CDR3 DNA sequence: TGTGCCATCCCGGGTGGGACAGGGTCCCCCCCGGACTATGGCTACACCTTC. It encodes CAIPGGTGSPPDYGYTF.

The chain carries TRBV7-8 and TRBJ2-7, with D possibly matching TRBD2 (6 bases). V lost 2 bases to trimming and J lost 0 bases, with 11 bases between them. The CDR3 is made up of 15 amino acids. Germline V gene lookup returns CDR1 SGHVS and CDR2 FQNEAQ. The CDR3 nucleotides are TGTGCCAGCAGCTTAAATTCGGGAGCCTCCTACGAGCAGTACTTC. This gives the protein CASSLNSGASYEQYF.

The rearrangement uses TRBV25-1 and TRBJ2-7; D possibly corresponds to TRBD2 (6 bases). V was shortened by 3 bases and J by 9 bases, with 12 bases between the two germline ends. The CDR3 is 12 amino acids. From germline, CDR1 is MGHDK and CDR2 SYGVNS. The CDR3 reads CASSDGGVRQYF. Written as DNA, the CDR3 is TGTGCCAGCAGTGACGGAGGGGTTAGGCAGTACTTC.

This rearrangement joins TRBV4-2 to TRBJ2-1; 13 positions match TRBD2. V gave up 1 base and J gave up 9 bases; unmatched junction bases: 3. Germline loops: CDR1 LGHNA, CDR2 YNFKEQ. CDR3 length: 15 residues. The CDR3 here is CASSQGTSGSSEQFF. The CDR3 DNA reads TGTGCCAGCAGCCAAGGGACTAGCGGGAGCAGTGAGCAGTTCTTC.